What follows are 11 T cell receptor beta chains derived from one specimen sequenced in a study of human T cells and chemical hapten exposure. Time point in this sample: patch test 3, about 24 weeks after DPC sensitization. The treatment denotes: therapeutic diphenylcyclopropenone sensitization with weekly scalp DPC. Via MiXCR, TCRdb re-called the RACE reads, giving one row per CDR3 protein. The table records approximately 60,000 distinct CDR3 sequences, around 10% of them present only once. Sequencing used whole blood, obtained in connection with sensitization to the hapten diphenylcyclopropenone (DPC). All receptors come from a young woman with alopecia areata. Some clones in this sample may be carry-over from other donors' samples.

This clonotype was seen many times. V is TRBV2 and J is TRBJ2-7, with 12 nucleotides matching TRBD1. Per the germline V gene, CDR1 is SNHLY and CDR2 is FYNNEI. V shed 10 bases, J shed 4 bases, and the junction held 8 bases outside the gene matches. The CDR3 runs 14 residues. The DNA of the CDR3 is TGTGCCATTACCCCGGGACAGGGGGCTTACGAGCAGTACTTC. Translated: CAITPGQGAYEQYF. The complete variable domain, with remaining parts taken from reference TRBV2 and TRBJ2-7, reads EPEVTQTPSHQVTQMGQEVILRCVPISNHLYFYWYRQILGQKVEFLVSFYNNEISEKSEIFDDQFSVERPDGSNFTLKIRSTKLEDSAMYFCAITPGQGAYEQYFGPGTRLTVT.

This clonotype turned up a few times. This chain uses TRBV20-1 with TRBJ2-1, with unresolved D. V shed 1 base and J shed 4 bases, with 11 bases lying between them. The CDR3 runs to 14 residues. Germline CDR1 and CDR2: DFQATT and SNEGSKA (reference sequence). The CDR3 bases are TGCAGTGCTAGAGCTTTTAATCTTTACAATGAGCAGTTCTTC. Translated: CSARAFNLYNEQFF.

This clonotype was seen ten or more times. The V call is TRBV7-6, the J call TRBJ2-3; D is unresolved. The germline gives CDR1 SGHVS, CDR2 FNYEAQ. The CDR3 has 14 residues. V dropped 5 bases and J dropped 2 bases, with 11 bases sitting between them. CDR3 protein: CASSAGPFTDTQYF. The CDR3 nucleotides read TGTGCCAGCAGCGCTGGACCTTTCACAGATACGCAGTATTTT.

The rearrangement uses TRBV5-1 and TRBJ2-5; TRBD1 matches at 7 bases. The CDR3 runs 15 residues. V shed 0 bases, J shed 5 bases, and the junction held 7 bases outside the gene matches. The V gene's germline CDR1 is SGHRS and CDR2 YFSETQ. This chain's CDR3 is CASSLGQTGRETQYF. The CDR3 nucleotides read TGCGCCAGCAGCTTGGGACAGACAGGGCGGGAGACCCAGTACTTC.

This clonotype occurred a few times. V gene TRBV6-2 or TRBV6-3 combines with J gene TRBJ2-1, with D unresolved. CDR3 length: 12 amino acids. V shed 5 bases and J shed 6 bases, with 8 bases lying between them. Germline CDR1 MNHEY, CDR2 SVGEGT. The CDR3 reads CASSPTINEQFF. The CDR3 DNA reads TGTGCCAGCAGTCCGACAATCAATGAGCAGTTCTTC.

This clonotype has ten or more counts. The chain joins TRBV5-1 to TRBJ1-2, with a possible D match to TRBD1 (6 bases). V was clipped by 0 bases and J by 2 bases, with 8 bases between them. The CDR3 spans 14 residues. Per germline, CDR1 SGHRS and CDR2 YFSETQ. The CDR3, as DNA: TGCGCCAGCAGCTTGGGTCAGGGGAACTATGGCTACACCTTC. Its translation: CASSLGQGNYGYTF.

This clonotype was detected a few times. V and J are TRBV9 and TRBJ1-6, with a possible D match to TRBD1 (5 bases). This CDR3 region has 13 residues. The V gene's germline CDR1 is SGDLS and CDR2 YYNGEE. Trimming shortened V by 0 bases and J by 9 bases, and 7 bases separated the two germline ends. This CDR3 reads CASSVEQGSPLHF. CDR3 DNA sequence: TGTGCCAGCAGCGTAGAGCAGGGTTCACCCCTCCACTTT.

Ten or more counts support this clonotype. The gene calls are TRBV7-6 and TRBJ2-1; no reliable D call. CDR1 is SGHVS and CDR2 is FNYEAQ in the germline V gene. Trimming took 5 bases from V and 2 from J, leaving 13 bases between them. CDR3 length: 15 amino acids. The CDR3 nucleotides are TGTGCCAGCAGCCCGGTAGTACGTACCTACAATGAGCAGTTCTTC. Protein: CASSPVVRTYNEQFF.

This clonotype was seen more than once but under ten times. This rearrangement joins TRBV7-3 to TRBJ2-3; the D call may be TRBD1 or TRBD2 (6 bases each). The germline gives CDR1 SGHTA, CDR2 FQGTGA. Trimming shortened V by 5 bases and J by 6 bases, and 24 bases separated the two germline ends. The CDR3 runs 17 residues. The CDR3 protein is CASSPRGRGGKLDTQYF. The CDR3 coding sequence is TGTGCCAGCAGCCCCCGTGGCAGGGGAGGAAAGCTGGATACGCAGTATTTT.

This clonotype was counted a few times. V and J are TRBV20-1 and TRBJ1-6; D is uncertain. This CDR3 region has 12 residues. Germline assignment: CDR1 DFQATT and CDR2 SNEGSKA (reference sequence). The V and J ends lost 1 base and 13 bases respectively, with 11 bases between them. The CDR3 reads CSARGGASPLHF. Here the CDR3 DNA reads TGCAGTGCTAGAGGAGGAGCCTCGCCCCTCCACTTT.

The V and J genes are TRBV20-1 and TRBJ2-1, with no clear D. V gave up 8 bases and J gave up 9 bases, with 20 bases separating them. Germline V lookup: CDR1 DFQATT, CDR2 SNEGSKA (reference sequence). The CDR3 runs 13 residues. Here the CDR3 DNA reads TGCAGTACCGTGTCTAGGGTAGGCAGTGAGCAGTTCTTC. Amino acid sequence: CSTVSRVGSEQFF.